This T cell receptor beta chain originates from a study of blood T cell repertoires in COVID-19. On the study more broadly: Some COVID-19 samples were acute and others convalescent; all came from the United States, Italy and Spain. Sources were T cells, B-cell-depleted T cells, or PBMCs; the material itself was cDNA or gDNA.

Original processing notes: The assay estimated nucleated cells by amplifying reference gene primers. Libraries were prepared by immunoSEQ multiplex PCR; TCRdb keeps only in-frame clonotypes and omits some of them. That table is the source of V, J and clone size, and D and trimming were worked out from the DNA. Of about 140,000 clones in the sample, more than 80% are singletons; the top ten hold 4.8%. This CDR3 has 14 residues. Trimming cost V 6 bases and J 0 bases, with 12 bases left between them. Per germline, CDR1 ENHRY and CDR2 SYGVKD. The source is a human donor in a cohort sampled during active COVID-19. This chain uses TRBV10-3 with TRBJ2-7; D possibly corresponds to TRBD1 (6 bases). Sequenced material: peripheral blood. The CDR3: CAIRTGASSYEQYF. CDR3 sequence (DNA): TGTGCCATCAGGACAGGTGCCAGCTCCTACGAGCAGTACTTC.